This T cell receptor (beta chain) appears in the sequencing data of a study of cytomegalovirus exposure and HLA in healthy donors. In the study overall: Of several hundred genotyped donors, about 81% clustered with self-reported Caucasian donors.

Study results and caveats: The study reported that TCR beta sequences accurately predicted HLA-A and HLA-B alleles in most subjects. Through in vitro validation, a few CMV-associated chains were shown to be specific for CMV antigens. V- and J-gene trimming in TCR beta was tied to a missense DCLRE1C variant by an analysis performed later.

With 60 Vbeta and 13 Jbeta primers, the PCR was carried out. Assay used: immunoSEQ multiplex PCR; TCRdb lists only in-frame clones, some missing. The sample has about 78,000 clones, approximately 84% seen once. CDR3 length: 19 residues. Trimming at V came to 2 bases and at J to 0 bases, leaving 10 bases not matched to a gene. Germline lookup yields CDR1 MGHRA and CDR2 YSYEKL. A remark on this clone: Its specificity is not known.

The sample taken for sequencing was PBMCs. This TCR came from a woman aged 50 to 65 in good health and CMV-seronegative. The chain is built from TRBV4-1 and TRBJ2-6, with 7 bases identical to TRBD1. CDR3 sequence reads: CASSQPRTGVSSGANVLTF. In nucleotides, the CDR3 is TGCGCCAGCAGCCAACCCCGGACAGGAGTGAGCTCTGGGGCCAACGTCCTGACTTTC.